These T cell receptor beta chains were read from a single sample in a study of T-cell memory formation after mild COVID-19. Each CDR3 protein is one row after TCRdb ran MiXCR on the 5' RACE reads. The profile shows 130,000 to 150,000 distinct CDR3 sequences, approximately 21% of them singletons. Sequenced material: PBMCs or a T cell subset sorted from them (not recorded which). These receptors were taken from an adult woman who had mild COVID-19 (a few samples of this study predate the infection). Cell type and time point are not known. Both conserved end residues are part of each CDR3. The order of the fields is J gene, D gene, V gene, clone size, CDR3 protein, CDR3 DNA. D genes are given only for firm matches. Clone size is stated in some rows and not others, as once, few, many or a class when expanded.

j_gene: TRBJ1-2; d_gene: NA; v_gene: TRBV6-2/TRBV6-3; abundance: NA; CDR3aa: CASSLFPASGSYGYTF; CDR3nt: TGTGCCAGCAGTTTATTCCCAGCCAGCGGTTCCTATGGCTACACCTTC
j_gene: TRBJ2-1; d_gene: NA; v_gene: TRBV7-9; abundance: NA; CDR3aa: CASSSQGSHTSHNEQFF; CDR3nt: TGTGCCAGCAGCTCACAGGGGTCCCACACTAGCCACAATGAGCAGTTCTTC
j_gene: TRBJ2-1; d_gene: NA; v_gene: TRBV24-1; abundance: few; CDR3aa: CATSDDPRRGFYNEQFF; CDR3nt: TGTGCCACCAGTGACGATCCCAGGCGTGGGTTTTACAATGAGCAGTTCTTC
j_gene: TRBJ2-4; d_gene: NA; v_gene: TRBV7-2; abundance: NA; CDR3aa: CASSPGGPGIIQYF; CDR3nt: TGTGCCAGCAGCCCCGGGGGACCGGGGATCATTCAGTACTTC
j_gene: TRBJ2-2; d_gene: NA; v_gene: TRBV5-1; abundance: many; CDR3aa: CASSFALGSTGELFF; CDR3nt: TGCGCCAGCAGCTTCGCTTTGGGGTCGACCGGGGAGCTGTTTTTT
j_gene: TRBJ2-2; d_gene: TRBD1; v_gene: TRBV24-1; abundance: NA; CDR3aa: CATSDYRGPTGELFF; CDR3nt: TGTGCCACCAGTGATTACAGGGGGCCCACCGGGGAGCTGTTTTTT
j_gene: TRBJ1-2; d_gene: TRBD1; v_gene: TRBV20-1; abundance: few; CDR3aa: CSARDRGSNYGYTF; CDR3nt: TGCAGTGCTCGAGACAGGGGGTCTAACTATGGCTACACCTTC
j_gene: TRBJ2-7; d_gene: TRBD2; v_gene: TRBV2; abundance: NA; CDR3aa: CASSARSSGRYEQYF; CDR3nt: TGTGCCAGCAGTGCCCGGAGTAGCGGGAGGTACGAGCAGTACTTC
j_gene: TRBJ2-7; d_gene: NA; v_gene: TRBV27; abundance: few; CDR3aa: CASSRRDTQREQYF; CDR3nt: TGTGCCAGCAGCCGCAGGGACACCCAGCGAGAGCAGTACTTC
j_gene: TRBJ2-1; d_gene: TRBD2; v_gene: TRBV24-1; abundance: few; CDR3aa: CATSEPRGVKGRYEQFF; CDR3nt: TGTGCCACCAGTGAACCACGGGGGGTGAAGGGGAGGTATGAGCAGTTCTTC
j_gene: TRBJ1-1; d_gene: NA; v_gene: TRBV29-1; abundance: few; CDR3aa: CSAHRGAPGGTVNTEAFF; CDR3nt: TGCAGCGCCCACCGGGGAGCACCGGGGGGGACCGTTAACACTGAAGCTTTCTTT
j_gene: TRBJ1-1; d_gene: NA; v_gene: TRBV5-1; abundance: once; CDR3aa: CDSSSGHSGNTEAFF; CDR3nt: TGCGACAGCAGCTCGGGACACAGTGGGAACACTGAAGCTTTCTTT
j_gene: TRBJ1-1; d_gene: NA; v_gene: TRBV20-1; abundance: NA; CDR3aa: CSAGARLNTEAFF; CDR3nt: TGCAGTGCCGGAGCGCGACTGAACACTGAAGCTTTCTTT
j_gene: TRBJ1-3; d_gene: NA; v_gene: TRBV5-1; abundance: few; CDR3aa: CASSLERATSGNTIYF; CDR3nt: TGCGCCAGCAGCTTGGAAAGGGCCACCTCTGGAAACACCATATATTTT
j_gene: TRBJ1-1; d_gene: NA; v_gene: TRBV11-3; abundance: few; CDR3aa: CASSWSTEAFF; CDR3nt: TGTGCCAGCAGCTGGAGCACTGAAGCTTTCTTT
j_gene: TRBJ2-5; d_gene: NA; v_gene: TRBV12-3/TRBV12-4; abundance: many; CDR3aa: CASSPGLQETQYF; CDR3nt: TGTGCCAGCAGCCCGGGGCTCCAAGAGACCCAGTACTTC
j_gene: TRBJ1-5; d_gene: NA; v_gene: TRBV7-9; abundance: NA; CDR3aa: CASGHDERNQPQHF; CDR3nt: TGTGCCAGCGGCCACGACGAGCGCAATCAGCCCCAGCATTTT
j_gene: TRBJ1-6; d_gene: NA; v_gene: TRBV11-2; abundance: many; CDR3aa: CASSSPNSPLHF; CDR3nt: TGTGCCAGCAGCTCGCCCAATTCACCCCTCCACTTT
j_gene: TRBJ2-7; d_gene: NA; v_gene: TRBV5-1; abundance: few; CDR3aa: CASSLAGGGTYEQYF; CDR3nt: TGCGCCAGCAGCTTGGCCGGGGGCGGCACCTACGAGCAGTACTTC
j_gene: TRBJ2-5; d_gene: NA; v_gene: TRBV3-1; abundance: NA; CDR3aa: CASSRRGAGETQYF; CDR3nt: TGTGCCAGCAGCCGACGGGGGGCCGGGGAGACCCAGTACTTC
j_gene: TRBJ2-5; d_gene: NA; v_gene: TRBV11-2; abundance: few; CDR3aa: CASSLEHETQYF; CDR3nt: TGTGCCAGCAGCTTAGAACATGAGACCCAGTACTTC
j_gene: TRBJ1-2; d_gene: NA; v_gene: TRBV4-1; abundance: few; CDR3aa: CASSQEGDYGYTF; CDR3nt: TGCGCCAGCAGCCAAGAGGGCGACTATGGCTACACCTTC
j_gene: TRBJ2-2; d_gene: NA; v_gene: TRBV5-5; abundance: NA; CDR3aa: CASSLGGLTGLPGELFF; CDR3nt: TGTGCCAGCAGCTTGGGCGGATTGACTGGGTTGCCCGGGGAGCTGTTTTTT
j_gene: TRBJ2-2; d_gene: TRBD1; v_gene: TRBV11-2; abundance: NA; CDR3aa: CASRQGVNTGELFF; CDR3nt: TGTGCCAGCAGACAGGGGGTGAACACCGGGGAGCTGTTTTTT
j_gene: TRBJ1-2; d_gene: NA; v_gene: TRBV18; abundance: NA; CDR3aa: CASSPPDRGYTF; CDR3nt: TGTGCCAGCTCACCACCCGATCGCGGCTACACCTTC
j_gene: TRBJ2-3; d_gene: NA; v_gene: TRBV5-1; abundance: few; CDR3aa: CASSLQVSTDTQYF; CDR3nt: TGCGCCAGCAGCTTACAGGTTAGCACAGATACGCAGTATTTT
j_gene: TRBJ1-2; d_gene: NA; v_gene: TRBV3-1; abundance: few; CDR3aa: CASSMTSSEGYTF; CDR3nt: TGTGCCAGCAGTATGACAAGCTCTGAAGGCTACACCTTC
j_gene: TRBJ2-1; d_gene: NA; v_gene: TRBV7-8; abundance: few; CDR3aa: CASSLRRLVDEQFF; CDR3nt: TGTGCCAGCAGCTTAAGGCGGCTTGTCGATGAGCAGTTCTTC
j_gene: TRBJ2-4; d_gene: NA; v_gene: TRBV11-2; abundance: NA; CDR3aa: CASTLGGGNIQYF; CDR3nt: TGTGCCAGCACCTTGGGGGGCGGAAACATTCAGTACTTC
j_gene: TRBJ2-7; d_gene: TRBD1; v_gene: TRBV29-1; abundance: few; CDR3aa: CSVGQGAREQYF; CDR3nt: TGCAGCGTTGGGCAGGGGGCGCGGGAGCAGTACTTC
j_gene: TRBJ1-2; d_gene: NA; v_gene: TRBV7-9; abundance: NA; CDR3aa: CASSTPFDYTF; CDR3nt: TGTGCCAGCAGCACCCCGTTTGACTACACCTTC